Listed here are 13 T cell receptor beta chains from one sample, sequenced in a study of T cell responses to AZD1222 COVID-19 vaccine. Clones were sequenced by immunoSEQ multiplex PCR, and TCRdb holds only the in-frame ones, with some missing. Of tens of thousands of clones in the sample, around 82% were seen once. Sequenced here: peripheral blood, sampled 28 days after the second AZD1222 dose. Receptor source: an adult who received the AZD1222 COVID-19 vaccine.

V gene TRBV2 combines with J gene TRBJ2-3; no reliable D call. The V end lost 7 bases, the J end lost 1 base, and 9 bases lay between the germline ends. CDR1 is SNHLY and CDR2 is FYNNEI in the germline V gene. This CDR3 region has 13 residues. CDR3 DNA sequence: TGTGCCAGCAAGTATATCGGCACAGATACGCAGTATTTT. Translation: CASKYIGTDTQYF. Drawing the rest from reference TRBV2 and TRBJ2-3, the complete variable domain is EPEVTQTPSHQVTQMGQEVILRCVPISNHLYFYWYRQILGQKVEFLVSFYNNEISEKSEIFDDQFSVERPDGSNFTLKIRSTKLEDSAMYFCASKYIGTDTQYFGPGTRLTVL.

The V and J genes are TRBV11-2 and TRBJ2-7; D is undetermined. CDR3 length: 12 residues. Looked up from germline, CDR1 is SGHAT and CDR2 is FQNNGV. The V and J ends lost 5 bases and 3 bases respectively, with 8 bases between them. The CDR3 DNA reads as TGTGCCAGCAGCGGAACCTACTACGAGCAGTACTTC. It specifies CASSGTYYEQYF.

The rearrangement joins TRBV7-2 to TRBJ2-7; 10 nucleotides match TRBD2. The germline CDR1 and CDR2 sequences are SGHTA and FQGNSA. The V and J ends lost 6 bases and 2 bases, in that order; junction bases with no gene match: 4. CDR3 length: 14 residues. The CDR3 DNA sequence: TGTGCCAGCAGTGTTACTAGCGGGACCTACGAGCAGTACTTC. It codes for CASSVTSGTYEQYF.

The chain links TRBV7-2 to TRBJ1-5; D is undetermined. CDR1 SGHTA and CDR2 FQGNSA come from the germline V gene. CDR3 length: 15 amino acids. V was pared by 3 bases and J by 0 bases, with 9 bases between. The CDR3 loop is CASSFNSYSNQPQHF. The CDR3, as DNA: TGTGCCAGCAGCTTTAACAGCTATAGCAATCAGCCCCAGCATTTT. Looking up the rest from reference TRBV7-2 and TRBJ1-5 gives the full variable domain: GAGVSQSPSNKVTEKGKDVELRCDPISGHTALYWYRQSLGQGLEFLIYFQGNSAPDKSGLPSDRFSAERTGGSVSTLTIQRTQQEDSAVYLCASSFNSYSNQPQHFGDGTRLSIL.

The chain links TRBV7-8 to TRBJ1-6; D not resolved. CDR3 length equals 13 residues. V gave up 3 bases and J gave up 5 bases, with 5 bases separating them. The germline gives CDR1 SGHVS, CDR2 FQNEAQ. The CDR3 bases are TGTGCCAGCAGCTTGCGGAATAATTCACCCCTCCACTTT. It specifies CASSLRNNSPLHF.

V gene TRBV6-5 combines with J gene TRBJ1-3; D call uncertain. The CDR3 is 16 amino acids. The germline V and J ends were trimmed by 2 bases and 2 bases, with 13 bases remaining between them. Looked up from germline, CDR1 is MNHEY and CDR2 is SVGAGI. In DNA form, the CDR3 reads TGTGCCAGCAGTTACCTTCGTATGTCGACTGGAAACACCATATATTTT. This encodes CASSYLRMSTGNTIYF.

Here the CDR3 reads CASSPETSGRRYF. CDR3 DNA: TGTGCCAGCAGCCCTGAGACTAGCGGGCGTCGATATTTT. The chain recombines TRBV7-7 with TRBJ2-3, with 10 bases identical to TRBD2. CDR3 length equals 13 residues. Trimming at V came to 5 bases and at J to 15 bases, leaving 11 bases not matched to a gene. CDR1 is SSHAT, CDR2 FNYEAQ, per germline (reference sequence).

V usage is TRBV28 and J usage is TRBJ1-5, with TRBD1 identical over 10 bases. Germline V CDR1 and CDR2: MDHEN, SYDVKM. The CDR3 has 16 amino acids. With 3 bases clipped from V and 3 bases from J, the junction kept 5 bases outside the gene matches. CDR3 sequence: CASSFQDRGLNQPQHF. Written as DNA, the CDR3 is TGTGCCAGCAGTTTCCAAGACAGGGGGCTCAATCAGCCCCAGCATTTT.

This clone was detected a few times. The V gene is TRBV4-1, the J gene TRBJ1-1; the match to TRBD1 covers 8 bases. The germline gives CDR1 MGHRA, CDR2 YSYEKL. Trimming removed 3 bases from V and 1 base from J; junction bases left unmatched: 4. The CDR3 covers 15 residues. The CDR3 is CASSHRTGRNTEAFF. The CDR3 region has the DNA TGCGCCAGCAGCCATAGGACAGGGCGGAACACTGAAGCTTTCTTT.

This clone occurred a few times. J is TRBJ2-1 and V is TRBV27; D might be TRBD1 (6 bases). This CDR3 comprises 15 residues. Germline V gives CDR1 MNHEY, CDR2 SMNVEV (reference sequence). V was trimmed by 0 bases and J by 1 base, leaving 7 bases between them. In DNA form, the CDR3 reads TGTGCCAGCAGTTTATCGGGACAATCCTACAATGAGCAGTTCTTC. This translates into CASSLSGQSYNEQFF.

Only a few counts were recorded for this clone. This chain links TRBV7-2 with TRBJ1-4, with TRBD1 as a possible D gene (6 bases). The CDR3 covers 15 residues. Between the trimmed V and J ends, which lost 8 bases and 1 base, there was a span of 14 bases. Germline values: CDR1 SGHTA, CDR2 FQGNSA. CDR3 region: CASDTRGRTNEKLFF. For the CDR3, the DNA is TGTGCCAGCGATACCCGGGGGCGAACTAATGAAAAACTGTTTTTT.

The rearrangement links TRBV6-4 to TRBJ1-1, with no clear D. Germline CDR1 and CDR2: MRHNA and SNTAGT. This CDR3 region has 13 residues. Trimming took 6 bases from V and 1 from J, leaving 9 bases between them. The CDR3 loop is CASSAGRNTEAFF. The CDR3 coding sequence is TGTGCCAGCAGCGCGGGTAGGAACACTGAAGCTTTCTTT.

In DNA, the CDR3 is TGTGCCAGCAGTTTTCCTGTCTCCTACAATGAGCAGTTCTTC. This gives the protein CASSFPVSYNEQFF. V gene TRBV28 combines with J gene TRBJ2-1; D is unresolved. The germline CDR1 and CDR2 sequences are MDHEN and SYDVKM. V was pared by 3 bases and J by 0 bases, with 6 bases between. The CDR3 totals 14 residues.